The rows below give T cell receptor beta chains drawn from one sample of a study of blood T cell repertoires in COVID-19. Using immunoSEQ multiplex PCR, the repertoire was profiled, and TCRdb retains in-frame clones only, with some absent. The data hold some 490,000 clones, with roughly nine tenths observed a single time. Sequencing was done on a sample of PBMCs or T cells enriched from blood (not recorded which). Source of these receptors: a woman between 55 and 75 years old who had recovered from COVID-19. Both conserved end residues are part of each CDR3. Each record gives: V gene, clone size, J gene, D gene, CDR3 protein, CDR3 DNA. D genes are given only for firm matches. Only part of the rows carry a size: once, few, many, or a class if the clone is expanded.

TRBV18	NA	TRBJ2-1	TRBD1	CASSPPNRGSGNEQFF	TGTGCCAGCTCACCACCAAACAGGGGGTCTGGTAATGAGCAGTTCTTC
TRBV2	NA	TRBJ1-2	TRBD1	CASEWTGGSYGYTF	TGTGCCAGCGAATGGACAGGGGGGTCCTATGGCTACACCTTC
TRBV14	NA	TRBJ1-4	TRBD1	CASSARDRGGKLFF	TGTGCCAGCAGCGCCCGGGACAGGGGCGGAAAACTGTTTTTT
TRBV7-2	NA	TRBJ2-3	TRBD2	CASSHTLAGSTDTQYF	TGTGCCAGCAGCCATACCTTAGCGGGGTCGACAGATACGCAGTATTTT
TRBV27	NA	TRBJ2-5	TRBD2	CASSFELAGVSRETQYF	TGTGCCAGCAGTTTCGAACTAGCGGGGGTATCGCGTGAGACCCAGTACTTC
TRBV2	NA	TRBJ1-1	TRBD1	CASRPTGVPNTEAFF	TGTGCCAGCAGACCCACAGGGGTCCCGAACACTGAAGCTTTCTTT
TRBV5-5	NA	TRBJ1-2	NA	CASSLGLGGNYGYTF	TGTGCCAGCAGCTTGGGTCTAGGGGGAAACTATGGCTACACCTTC
TRBV5-1	NA	TRBJ2-5	NA	CASLPGGLYQETQYF	TGCGCCAGCTTGCCGGGGGGCCTGTACCAAGAGACCCAGTACTTC
TRBV5-1	NA	TRBJ2-7	TRBD1	CASSLGTGGTYEQYF	TGCGCCAGCAGCTTAGGGACAGGGGGGACCTACGAGCAGTACTTC
TRBV5-1	NA	TRBJ1-3	TRBD1	CASSLGQGAAGNTIYF	TGCGCCAGCAGCTTGGGCCAGGGGGCTGCTGGAAACACCATATATTTT
TRBV10-3	few	TRBJ2-2	TRBD1	CAIRGTGSRVGTGELFF	TGTGCCATCAGGGGGACAGGGTCGCGAGTAGGCACCGGGGAGCTGTTTTTT
TRBV19	NA	TRBJ1-5	TRBD1	CASSILQGQIVPQHF	TGTGCCAGTAGTATCCTACAGGGACAGATCGTGCCCCAGCATTTT
TRBV18	NA	TRBJ2-7	TRBD1	CASSLGTGRGEQYF	TGTGCCAGCTCACTAGGGACAGGGCGGGGTGAGCAGTACTTC
TRBV6-5	NA	TRBJ2-1	NA	CALGHRHNEQFF	TGTGCCTTGGGGCACCGACACAATGAGCAGTTCTTC
TRBV7-9	NA	TRBJ1-6	TRBD1	CASRPDRGTYNSPLHF	TGTGCCAGCAGACCCGACAGGGGCACCTATAATTCACCCCTCCACTTT
TRBV10-3	NA	TRBJ1-6	NA	CAIRKNQGSAQNSPLHF	TGTGCCATCAGGAAAAATCAAGGGAGCGCCCAGAATTCACCCCTCCACTTT
TRBV5-5	NA	TRBJ1-6	NA	CASSLGSGQGNSPLHF	TGTGCCAGCAGCTTGGGGTCCGGGCAGGGTAATTCACCCCTCCACTTT
TRBV7-2	NA	TRBJ2-1	NA	CASSGATIYNEQFF	TGTGCCAGCAGCGGTGCGACAATCTACAATGAGCAGTTCTTC
TRBV2	NA	TRBJ2-1	NA	CASGQGYGEQFF	TGTGCCAGCGGGCAGGGCTACGGTGAGCAGTTCTTC
TRBV4-1	few	TRBJ2-7	NA	CASSPYADSTYEQYF	TGCGCCAGCAGCCCCTACGCGGACAGCACCTACGAGCAGTACTTC
TRBV3-1/TRBV3-2	NA	TRBJ1-2	NA	CASSPRGSGYTF	TGTGCCAGCAGCCCGCGGGGGAGCGGCTACACCTTC
TRBV7-2	NA	TRBJ2-1	TRBD2	CASSLPSGTEQFF	TGTGCCAGCAGCTTACCTAGCGGTACTGAGCAGTTCTTC
TRBV9	few	TRBJ2-3	NA	CASSGQDTDTQYF	TGTGCCAGCAGCGGACAGGACACAGATACGCAGTATTTT
TRBV5-1	NA	TRBJ1-3	NA	CASSLATGSGNTIYF	TGCGCCAGCAGCTTAGCCACAGGCTCTGGAAACACCATATATTTT
TRBV3-1/TRBV3-2	NA	TRBJ2-3	NA	CASSPSRAGTSTDTQYF	TGTGCCAGCAGCCCCTCTCGGGCAGGGACTAGCACAGATACGCAGTATTTT
TRBV25-1	NA	TRBJ2-5	TRBD1	CASSELNRGLYQETQYF	TGTGCCAGCAGTGAATTAAACAGGGGGCTTTACCAAGAGACCCAGTACTTC
TRBV2	NA	TRBJ1-5	NA	CASSSTGSQPQHF	TGTGCCAGCAGTTCCACAGGGAGTCAGCCCCAGCATTTT
TRBV19	NA	TRBJ1-1	TRBD1	CASSTDRAINTEAFF	TGTGCCAGTAGTACCGACAGGGCCATAAACACTGAAGCTTTCTTT